Presented here are 20 T cell receptor beta chains from one specimen sequenced in a study of Graves' ophthalmopathy and Graves' hyperthyroidism. The authors amplified TCR beta CDR3 regions, and they did so from RNA transcripts for repertoire sequencing. First-round RT-PCR used HTBI primers; second-round multiplex PCR followed. In TCRdb, the multiplex PCR reads were re-called with MiXCR into one record per CDR3 protein. The table records hundreds of thousands of distinct CDR3 sequences, roughly 41% of them present only once. Sequencing was carried out using peripheral blood. These receptors all stem from an adult man with Graves' ophthalmopathy.

Concerning this clonotype itself: Lacking the conserved final phenylalanine or tryptophan, this CDR3 likely reflects a read error. In nucleotides, the CDR3 is TGTGCCAGCACCGGGAACACTGAAGCTTTCCTT. Encoded protein: CASTGNTEAFL. The chain has TRBV27 and TRBJ1-1; no clear D gene. Trimming took 7 bases from V and 1 from J, leaving 4 bases between them. The germline V gene has CDR1 MNHEY and CDR2 SMNVEV (reference sequence). The CDR3 length is 11 residues.

This clonotype has only a few counts. This may stem from a read error, because a much larger clone lies one nucleotide away. The chain employs TRBV5-1 and TRBJ1-4; a weak D match, TRBD1 (6 bases). With 3 bases removed from V and 1 base from J, the gap between germline ends came to 10 bases. This CDR3 has 15 amino acids. Germline V CDR1 and CDR2: SGHRS, YFSETQ. This chain's CDR3 is CASSSQGGTNEKLFF. DNA for the CDR3: TGCGCCAGCAGCTCACAGGGTGGAACTAATGAAAAACTGTTTTTT. The complete variable domain, with remaining parts taken from reference TRBV5-1 and TRBJ1-4, reads KAGVTQTPRYLIKTRGQQVTLSCSPISGHRSVSWYQQTPGQGLQFLFEYFSETQRNKGNFPGRFSGRQFSNSRSEMNVSTLELGDSALYLCASSSQGGTNEKLFFGSGTQLSVL.

Many counts were recorded for this clonotype. J is TRBJ2-2 and V is TRBV10-3; either TRBD1 or TRBD2 may fit D (6 bases each). The germline V and J ends were trimmed by 4 bases and 1 base, with 13 bases remaining between them. The CDR3 totals 16 residues. Germline V gene lookup returns CDR1 ENHRY and CDR2 SYGVKD. Here the CDR3 reads CAISGGDTQNTGELFF. Here the CDR3 DNA reads TGTGCCATCAGTGGGGGGGACACCCAGAACACCGGGGAGCTGTTTTTT.

J is TRBJ2-7 and V is TRBV12-3 or TRBV12-4; D is unresolved. This CDR3 is 16 amino acids long. The DNA of the CDR3 is TGTGCTAGTGGTTTGGTACTTGGGCAGGACCTTTACGAGCAGTACTTC. It specifies CASGLVLGQDLYEQYF.

This clonotype was seen only a few times. A much larger clone is a single base away; this may be a read error. This chain uses TRBV6-5 with TRBJ1-2; 7 bases match TRBD1. The CDR3 is 12 residues long. Germline-derived CDR1 and CDR2 are MNHEY and SVGAGI. After removal of 10 bases from V and 10 bases from J, the junction contained 12 bases not matched to a gene. CDR3 sequence reads: CAIRQRQGDYTF. Written as DNA, the CDR3 is TGTGCCATCAGACAAAGACAGGGAGACTACACCTTC.

This chain joins TRBV10-3 and TRBJ1-1; TRBD1 might be the D (5 bases). CDR1 ENHRY and CDR2 SYGVKD come from the germline V gene. V was cut by 10 bases and J by 6 bases, with 18 bases left in between. The length of the CDR3 is 13 residues. The CDR3 nucleotides read TGTGCCAGCAGGGATATTGCGACGCCTGAAGCTTTCTTT. Its protein is CASRDIATPEAFF.

The CDR3 reads CAITDPGTGFMNTEAFF. Here the CDR3 DNA reads TGTGCCATCACAGACCCCGGGACAGGGTTCATGAACACTGAAGCTTTCTTT. The chain carries TRBV10-3 and TRBJ1-1, with 9 positions matching TRBD1. After removal of 7 bases from V and 0 bases from J, the junction contained 12 bases not matched to a gene. This CDR3 comprises 17 residues. Germline CDR1 reads ENHRY; CDR2 reads SYGVKD.

The chain combines TRBV6-5 with TRBJ2-7, with D perhaps TRBD1 or TRBD2 (5 bases each). Germline loops: CDR1 MNHEY, CDR2 SVGAGI. V was clipped by 5 bases and J by 0 bases, with 14 bases between them. The CDR3 has 15 amino acids. The CDR3 protein is CASSPRDGFSYEQYF. The DNA for the CDR3 is TGTGCCAGCAGTCCACGGGACGGTTTCTCCTACGAGCAGTACTTC.

This chain connects TRBV11-2 to TRBJ1-2; no definite D call. Germline lookup yields CDR1 SGHAT and CDR2 FQNNGV. Trimming took 5 bases from V and 8 from J, leaving 15 bases between them. The CDR3 loop spans 13 amino acids. The CDR3 coding sequence is TGTGCCAGCAGCCTCGACTGGAGCGGGGGCTACACCTTC. Translated, it gives CASSLDWSGGYTF.

The chain has TRBV6-1 and TRBJ1-6; 7 bases match TRBD1. In germline, CDR1 is MNHNS, CDR2 SASEGT. Trimming at V came to 6 bases and at J to 9 bases, leaving 8 bases not matched to a gene. The CDR3 length is 14 residues. The CDR3 nucleotides are TGTGCCAGCAGAGACAGGGTTTTAAGTTCACCCCTCCACTTT. Amino acids: CASRDRVLSSPLHF.

The table lists this clonotype with many counts. The gene calls are TRBV29-1 and TRBJ2-5, with a tentative D call TRBD2 (6 bases). Germline values: CDR1 SQVTM, CDR2 ANQGSEA. The CDR3 has 12 residues. Deletions cut 7 bases from V and 5 bases from J, with 14 bases between. CDR3 DNA: TGCAGCGCCCACCGGGGGATGGAGACCCAGTACTTC. The encoded protein is CSAHRGMETQYF.

This clonotype was counted ten times or more. Here the CDR3 reads CASSLVQAREQYF. CDR3 DNA sequence: TGTGCCAGCAGCTTAGTCCAGGCGCGGGAGCAGTACTTC. J is TRBJ2-7 and V is TRBV7-9; D uncertain. The ends were cut back, 1 base at V and 7 bases at J, with 11 bases in the middle. The CDR3 length is 13 residues. Per germline, CDR1 SEHNR and CDR2 FQNEAQ (reference sequence).

This chain connects TRBV29-1 to TRBJ1-1, with D uncertain. The length of the CDR3 is 13 residues. V lost 8 bases and J lost 0, with 13 bases in between. Germline values: CDR1 SQVTM, CDR2 ANQGSEA. The CDR3 spells CSLHGLLNTEAFF. The CDR3 DNA reads as TGCAGCTTGCACGGACTGTTGAACACTGAAGCTTTCTTT.

This clonotype was detected ten times or more. The rearrangement links TRBV5-1 to TRBJ2-7, with a possible D match to TRBD2 (5 bases). V shed 4 bases and J shed 0 bases, with 14 bases lying between them. The CDR3 loop spans 15 amino acids. Germline-derived CDR1 and CDR2 are SGHRS and YFSETQ. This CDR3 is CASSKLEHGSYEQYF. CDR3 bases: TGCGCCAGCAGCAAACTAGAGCATGGCTCCTACGAGCAGTACTTC.

Ten or more counts support this clonotype. The chain joins TRBV10-3 to TRBJ1-2, with TRBD1 identical over 8 bases. The germline gives CDR1 ENHRY, CDR2 SYGVKD. CDR3 length: 15 amino acids. Trimming cost V 3 bases and J 4 bases; bases outside gene matches: 7. The CDR3: CAISDPDRGLYGYTF. The CDR3 DNA is TGTGCCATCAGTGACCCCGACAGGGGTCTCTATGGCTACACCTTC.

A note on this clonotype: A much larger clone is a single base away; this may be a read error. The chain combines TRBV12-3 or TRBV12-4 with TRBJ1-6; a possible D gene is TRBD1 (5 bases). This CDR3 contains 13 residues. Trimming stripped 10 bases from V and 13 bases from J, with 20 bases between. The CDR3 bases are TGTGCCATCCGGGACTCCCTGAGTGCGCCCCTCCACTTT. This sequence encodes CAIRDSLSAPLHF.

The genes are TRBV2 and TRBJ2-2, with TRBD1 matching over 9 bases. J gave up 7 bases and V 3 bases, and 9 bases lay outside the gene matches. CDR1 SNHLY and CDR2 FYNNEI come from the germline V gene. The CDR3 spans 16 residues. CDR3 nucleotides: TGTGCCAGCAGTGACTCCGGGACAGGGTTTTACGGGGAGCTGTTTTTT. This translates into CASSDSGTGFYGELFF.

Worth noting for this clonotype: Since a much larger clone is just one base distant, this may be a read error. The chain carries TRBV12-3 or TRBV12-4 and TRBJ1-3, with D possibly matching TRBD1 (6 bases). CDR3 size: 16 residues. Trimming pared 3 bases from V and 4 bases from J, leaving 16 bases between. In DNA, the CDR3 is TGTGCCAGCAGTTTTAGGGGGTACGATCGCGGAAACACCATATATTTT. Protein: CASSFRGYDRGNTIYF.

Of note for this clonotype: One end of the junction does not line up with germline, which may come from a read error. The rearrangement joins TRBV2 to TRBJ2-2, with D perhaps assigned TRBD1 or TRBD2 (5 bases each). The CDR3 covers 14 residues. The V gene's germline CDR1 is SNHLY and CDR2 FYNNEI. The CDR3 loop is CASSGRDGNYEQFF. The DNA for the CDR3 is TGTGCCAGCAGTGGCCGGGACGGCAACTACGAGCAGTTTTTT.

The chain carries TRBV29-1 and TRBJ2-7; weak D call: TRBD1 (5 bases). Germline V gene sequence: CDR1 SQVTM, CDR2 ANQGSEA. Trimming took 1 base from V and 6 from J, leaving 19 bases between them. This CDR3 has 15 residues. The chain's CDR3 is CSVEGTSDTLREQYF. DNA for the CDR3: TGCAGCGTTGAAGGGACATCGGACACCCTCCGCGAGCAGTACTTC.